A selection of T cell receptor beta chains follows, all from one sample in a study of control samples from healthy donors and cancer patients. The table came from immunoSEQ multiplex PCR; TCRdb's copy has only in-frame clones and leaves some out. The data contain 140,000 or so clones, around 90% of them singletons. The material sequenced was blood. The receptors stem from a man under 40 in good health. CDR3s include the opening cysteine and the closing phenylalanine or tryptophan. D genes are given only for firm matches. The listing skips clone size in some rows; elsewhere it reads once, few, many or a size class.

CDR3nt: TGTGCCAGCAGCCGTAGCGGGGGGGCCAGGGATACGCAGTATTTT
CDR3aa: CASSRSGGARDTQYF
len: 15
abundance: .
j_gene: TRBJ2-3
v_gene: TRBV7-8
d_gene: TRBD2

CDR3nt: TGCGCCAGCAGTGAGTCGGGTGTGTGGGAGCTGTTTTTT
CDR3aa: CASSESGVWELFF
len: 13
abundance: .
j_gene: TRBJ2-2
v_gene: TRBV10-2
d_gene: .

CDR3nt: TGTGCCAGCAGCTTGTTTGGACAGGGCGCGGGTTCACCCCTCCACTTT
CDR3aa: CASSLFGQGAGSPLHF
len: 16
abundance: .
j_gene: TRBJ1-6
v_gene: TRBV5-4
d_gene: TRBD1

CDR3nt: TGTGCCAGCAGTTCCCCTTCAGGGGCGTTAAACTATGGCTACACCTTC
CDR3aa: CASSSPSGALNYGYTF
len: 16
abundance: .
j_gene: TRBJ1-2
v_gene: TRBV28
d_gene: .

CDR3nt: TGTGCCAGCAGCCAAGACAGGGGGGTCACTGAAGCTTTCTTT
CDR3aa: CASSQDRGVTEAFF
len: 14
abundance: .
j_gene: TRBJ1-1
v_gene: TRBV11-2
d_gene: TRBD1

CDR3nt: TGTGCCAGCAGCGGCAGGGGAGATCAGCCCCAGCATTTT
CDR3aa: CASSGRGDQPQHF
len: 13
abundance: .
j_gene: TRBJ1-5
v_gene: TRBV7-2
d_gene: .

CDR3nt: TGTGCCAGCAGCCCCTCGAGGGCCTCAACTAATGAAAAACTGTTTTTT
CDR3aa: CASSPSRASTNEKLFF
len: 16
abundance: .
j_gene: TRBJ1-4
v_gene: TRBV28
d_gene: .

CDR3nt: TGTGCCAGCAGCCAAGATCTTTTCGAGAACCTTTTAGCCAAAAACATTCAGTACTTC
CDR3aa: CASSQDLFENLLAKNIQYF
len: 19
abundance: .
j_gene: TRBJ2-4
v_gene: TRBV4-2
d_gene: .

CDR3nt: TGTGCCAGCAGTTTACGCGGACAAGATGTCCCCCAGCATTTT
CDR3aa: CASSLRGQDVPQHF
len: 14
abundance: .
j_gene: TRBJ1-5
v_gene: TRBV27
d_gene: .

CDR3nt: TGTGCCAGCAGTTACTTTTCCGGGACAGGAAAAGATGAGCAGTTCTTC
CDR3aa: CASSYFSGTGKDEQFF
len: 16
abundance: .
j_gene: TRBJ2-1
v_gene: TRBV6-5
d_gene: TRBD1

CDR3nt: TGTGCCAGCAGCGTAGAAGCTTTGAACACTGAAGCTTTCTTT
CDR3aa: CASSVEALNTEAFF
len: 14
abundance: .
j_gene: TRBJ1-1
v_gene: TRBV9
d_gene: .

CDR3nt: TGTGCCAGCAGTTTTTTGGGAGTTGCCTACGAGCAGTACTTC
CDR3aa: CASSFLGVAYEQYF
len: 14
abundance: .
j_gene: TRBJ2-7
v_gene: TRBV27
d_gene: .

CDR3nt: TGCAGCGTTGAACTGGCCGGCCAGGGGTCCTACGAGCAGTACTTC
CDR3aa: CSVELAGQGSYEQYF
len: 15
abundance: .
j_gene: TRBJ2-7
v_gene: TRBV29-1
d_gene: .

CDR3nt: TGTGCCAGCAGCGTAGGAGGCACACCTTCGAACAATGAGCAGTTCTTC
CDR3aa: CASSVGGTPSNNEQFF
len: 16
abundance: .
j_gene: TRBJ2-1
v_gene: TRBV9
d_gene: .

CDR3nt: TGTGCCAGCAGGGGAGGTTCGGCTAATGAAAAACTGTTTTTT
CDR3aa: CASRGGSANEKLFF
len: 14
abundance: once
j_gene: TRBJ1-4
v_gene: TRBV3-1/TRBV3-2
d_gene: .

CDR3nt: TGTGCCAGCAGCTCACCCCTGGGCACTGAAGCTTTCTTT
CDR3aa: CASSSPLGTEAFF
len: 13
abundance: .
j_gene: TRBJ1-1
v_gene: TRBV5-4
d_gene: .

CDR3nt: TGCGCCAGCAGTGAGGGGGCTGATGAAAAACTGTTTTTT
CDR3aa: CASSEGADEKLFF
len: 13
abundance: once
j_gene: TRBJ1-4
v_gene: TRBV10-1
d_gene: .

CDR3nt: TGTGCCAGCTCGTACCTGAACACTGAAGCTTTCTTT
CDR3aa: CASSYLNTEAFF
len: 12
abundance: .
j_gene: TRBJ1-1
v_gene: TRBV18
d_gene: .

CDR3nt: TGTGCCAGCTCACCACCGGCCGGCTATGGCTACACCTTC
CDR3aa: CASSPPAGYGYTF
len: 13
abundance: .
j_gene: TRBJ1-2
v_gene: TRBV18
d_gene: .

CDR3nt: TGTGCCAGCAGTATACAGGCCGCGGGTAATTCACCCCTCCACTTT
CDR3aa: CASSIQAAGNSPLHF
len: 15
abundance: .
j_gene: TRBJ1-6
v_gene: TRBV6-5
d_gene: .

CDR3nt: TGTGCCTGGAGTACTCCGGGGGGGTTGGGAAACACCATATATTTT
CDR3aa: CAWSTPGGLGNTIYF
len: 15
abundance: .
j_gene: TRBJ1-3
v_gene: TRBV30
d_gene: .

CDR3nt: TGTGCCAGCAGTTCCCAGGCGCCTAGCCAGCCCCAGCATTTT
CDR3aa: CASSSQAPSQPQHF
len: 14
abundance: once
j_gene: TRBJ1-5
v_gene: TRBV6-5
d_gene: .